This T cell receptor (beta chain) was sequenced in a study of cytomegalovirus exposure and HLA in healthy donors. Study context: Most donors, roughly 77% of roughly 400 genotyped, fell in the Caucasian-associated ancestry cluster.

The primer mix had 60 Vbeta and 13 Jbeta primers. The repertoire was sequenced with immunoSEQ multiplex PCR; TCRdb's copy has only in-frame clones and lacks some. The sample consists of 270,000 or so clones, around nine tenths of them appearing once. Per the germline V gene, CDR1 is MNHNS and CDR2 is SASEGT. The CDR3 is 13 residues long. V was clipped by 2 bases and J by 6 bases, with 11 bases between them. Regarding this clone: Its target is not known.

Study outcomes and limitations: A later analysis linked a missense variant in DCLRE1C to the trimming of TCR beta V and J genes. An assumption of roughly uniform sequencing depth across donors underlay the presence/absence analyses.

This clonotype was sampled from a girl aged 2 to 9 in good health and CMV-seronegative. The chain joins TRBV6-1 to TRBJ2-7; D might be TRBD1 (6 bases). Specimen: PBMCs. For the CDR3, the DNA is TGTGCCAGCAGTGAACAGGGGATGAGCGAGCAGTACTTC. Amino acid sequence: CASSEQGMSEQYF.